This T cell receptor beta chain derives from a study of T cells in Graves' hyperthyroidism and ophthalmopathy. Study at large: The authors collected peripheral blood at initial diagnosis, before any treatment.

Using RNA transcripts as the source, TCR beta CDR3 regions were amplified. The HTBI primer set drove a first-round RT-PCR of the TCR CDR3. Each CDR3 protein gets one entry after TCRdb re-called the multiplex PCR reads with MiXCR. This table holds about 520,000 distinct CDR3 sequences, around 24% found once. The CDR3 consists of 14 residues. Germline assignment: CDR1 SGHAT and CDR2 FQNNGV. V shed 3 bases and J 6 bases; nucleotides not matched to a gene: 7. This chain uses TRBV11-2 with TRBJ1-2; 7 bases match TRBD1. This receptor was identified in a woman aged 25 to 45 with Graves' ophthalmopathy. Sequenced: blood. Here the CDR3 DNA reads TGTGCCAGCAGCTTCTCGACAGGGCTAGATGGCTACACCTTC. As protein: CASSFSTGLDGYTF.